The entry below gives a single T cell receptor (beta chain) sequence along with its context. TCRdb keeps only in-frame clones here, not all; method: immunoSEQ multiplex PCR. The data hold 25,000 to 35,000 clones, with roughly nine tenths observed a single time. This entry is derived from a study of OX40 agonist ivuxolimab in advanced cancers. The wider study: Cohort: approximately 83% men, mean age around 60, aged about 23 to 79.

With 3 bases removed from V and 1 base from J, the gap between germline ends came to 6 bases. The CDR3 totals 13 residues. Germline-derived CDR1 and CDR2 are WNHNN and SYGVQD (reference sequence). This specimen consisted of CD4+ or CD8+ T cells sorted from blood, obtained in a trial of the OX40 agonist ivuxolimab. The clonotype comes from an adult with an advanced solid tumor such as melanoma, head and neck, liver or kidney cancer. The rearrangement links TRBV10-1 to TRBJ2-5, with unresolved D. In nucleotides, the CDR3 is TGCGCCAGCAGTGAATTGATCCAAGAGACCCAGTACTTC. Encoded protein: CASSELIQETQYF.